The rows below give T cell receptor beta chains drawn from one sample of a study of CD8+CD57+ T cells in acquired aplastic anemia. MiXCR was run by TCRdb on the reads, yielding one entry per CDR3 protein. The repertoire consists of 400,000 to 450,000 distinct CDR3 sequences, with just under 70% occurring once and the leading ten covering approximately 3.8%. The sequencing sample was made of sorted CD4+, CD8+, or CD8+CD57+ T cells (not recorded which) from PBMCs. The receptors originated from a human donor in good health, serving as a control. The CDR3 runs from the conserved cysteine through the conserved F or W. D genes are given only for firm matches. Not all rows give a size; the values are once, few, many and, for expanded clones, a class.

CDR3aa,CDR3nt,d_gene,j_gene,abundance,v_gene
CASTQTSVYFCAIKPGQGDEQYF,-,-,TRBJ2-7,-,TRBV9
CSATGTTTETQYF,TGCAGTGCTACAGGAACAACAACGGAAACCCAGTACTTC,-,TRBJ2-5,-,TRBV20-1
CSARDGTANGYTF,TGCAGTGCTAGAGATGGGACAGCGAACGGCTACACCTTC,TRBD1,TRBJ1-2,-,TRBV20-1
CASSIGGSPLHF,TGTGCCAGTAGTATCGGGGGTTCACCCCTCCACTTT,-,TRBJ1-6,-,TRBV19
CASSTGGGPLREQYF,TGTGCCAGCTCGACCGGGGGGGGGCCTCTGAGGGAGCAGTACTTC,TRBD2,TRBJ2-7,many,TRBV7-2
CASSLDATGRGYTF,TGTGCCAGCAGCTTGGATGCGACAGGGAGAGGCTACACCTTC,TRBD1,TRBJ1-2,few,TRBV19
CASSLASDREGPLHF,TGCGCCAGCAGCTTGGCCTCCGACAGGGAGGGTCCCCTCCACTTT,TRBD1,TRBJ1-6,-,TRBV5-1
CASSGRTSGIRNEQFF,TGTGCCAGCAGCGGCCGGACTAGCGGGATTCGCAATGAGCAGTTCTTC,TRBD2,TRBJ2-1,-,TRBV9
CASSVTGTNSPLHF,TGTGCCAGCAGCGTTACAGGGACGAATTCACCCCTCCACTTT,-,TRBJ1-6,many,TRBV7-2
CASSVGRGGEAFF,TGTGCCAGTAGTGTAGGTCGGGGGGGTGAAGCTTTCTTT,-,TRBJ1-1,many,TRBV19
CSVEDRDHTDTQYF,TGCAGCGTTGAAGATCGTGATCACACAGATACGCAGTATTTT,-,TRBJ2-3,many,TRBV29-1
CASSGQDYNSPFHF,TGTGCCAGCAGCGGACAGGACTATAATTCACCCTTCCATTTT,-,TRBJ1-5,-,TRBV9
CASSVMSSGNTIYF,TGTGCCAGCAGCGTAATGAGCTCTGGAAACACCATATATTTT,-,TRBJ1-3,many,TRBV9
CASSLGGQELSNQPQHF,TGTGCCAGCAGCTTGGGGGGACAGGAACTTAGCAATCAGCCCCAGCATTTT,TRBD1,TRBJ1-5,many,TRBV5-8
CSAISPGDRYTF,TGCAGTGCTATCTCACCGGGGGATCGCTACACCTTC,-,TRBJ1-2,-,TRBV20-1
CASGPAGRLAGVYEQYF,TGTGCTAGTGGTCCCGCAGGCCGACTAGCGGGGGTGTACGAGCAGTACTTC,TRBD2,TRBJ2-7,-,TRBV12-5
CASSPRDRTEKLFF,TGTGCCAGCAGCCCACGGGACAGGACTGAAAAACTGTTTTTT,TRBD1,TRBJ1-4,-,TRBV7-8
CASSGETCGIPIYF,TGTGCCAGCAGCGGGGAGACTTGTGGAATCCCCATATATTTT,-,TRBJ1-3,-,TRBV9
CASSLDSTYHQTF,TGTGCCAGCAGCTTGGACTCTACATACCACCAGACCTTT,-,TRBJ1-6,-,TRBV7-2
CASSFRLTYNEQFF,TGTGCCAGCAGCTTCCGGCTAACATACAATGAGCAGTTCTTC,-,TRBJ2-1,-,TRBV5-5
CASRIYGWYEQFF,TGTGCCAGCAGGATTTATGGATGGTATGAGCAGTTCTTC,-,TRBJ2-1,-,TRBV7-3
CAWSPDRRTEAFF,TGTGCCTGGAGTCCGGACAGGAGAACTGAAGCTTTCTTT,TRBD1,TRBJ1-1,-,TRBV30
CSARPSSPISYNSPLHF,TGCAGTGCTAGGCCTTCTTCTCCCATATCATATAATTCACCCCTCCACTTT,-,TRBJ1-6,-,TRBV20-1
CASSLGLEGIQETQYF,TGTGCCAGCAGCTTAGGGTTGGAGGGGATCCAAGAGACCCAGTACTTC,-,TRBJ2-5,many,TRBV7-6
CASSIPNTGANVLTF,TGTGCCAGTAGTATCCCCAACACTGGGGCCAACGTCCTGACTTTC,-,TRBJ2-6,-,TRBV19
CASSLRSRAGDLNQPQHF,TGTGCCAGCAGCCTTAGGAGCAGGGCGGGAGACTTAAATCAGCCCCAGCATTTT,-,TRBJ1-5,-,TRBV7-8
CASSIDRDGRKTF,TGTGCCAGTAGTATAGATCGGGACGGCCGTAAAACCTTC,-,TRBJ1-2,many,TRBV19
CASSLFKGFYTF,TGTGCCAGCAGCTTATTTAAGGGGTTCTACACCTTC,-,TRBJ1-2,-,TRBV11-2
CASSSGTKGVLHF,TGTGCCAGCAGCTCCGGGACTAAAGGGGTCCTCCACTTT,-,TRBJ1-6,-,TRBV5-5
CASSLDPGQGRGYTF,TGTGCCAGCAGCTTAGATCCGGGTCAGGGCCGAGGCTACACCTTC,-,TRBJ1-2,many,TRBV11-2
CASSGGWSPVLGGELFF,TGCGCCAGCAGCGGGGGTTGGAGTCCTGTATTGGGCGGGGAGCTGTTTTTT,-,TRBJ2-2,many,TRBV4-1